Following are 12 T cell receptor beta chains from one sample sequenced in a study of PD-L1 blockade in urothelial cancer. Sequencing used immunoSEQ multiplex PCR; TCRdb keeps in-frame clones, though not all of them. Among under 100,000 clones listed, 90% were seen once. Time point denoted: pretreatment peripheral blood. Sequenced here: PBMCs, sampled around atezolizumab (anti-PD-L1) treatment. The receptor source for this set is a man aged 60-69 years with urothelial cancer.

The rearrangement links TRBV28 to TRBJ2-3; the match to TRBD2 covers 11 bases. The CDR3 loop spans 17 amino acids. Germline CDR1 is MDHEN and CDR2 is SYDVKM. Unmatched junction bases numbered 12, after V lost 6 bases and J lost 4 bases. This CDR3 reads CASRNALSGREADTQYF. CDR3 nucleotide sequence: TGTGCCAGCAGGAATGCTCTTAGCGGGAGGGAGGCAGATACGCAGTATTTT. The full variable domain, in which reference TRBV28 and TRBJ2-3 provide the parts outside the CDR3, is DVKVTQSSRYLVKRTGEKVFLECVQDMDHENMFWYRQDPGLGLRLIYFSYDVKMKEKGDIPEGYSVSREKKERFSLILESASTNQTSMYLCASRNALSGREADTQYFGPGTRLTVL.

The chain uses TRBV7-2 and TRBJ2-5; TRBD1 might be the D (6 bases). CDR1 is SGHTA, CDR2 FQGNSA, per germline. V was cut by 5 bases and J by 5 bases, with 15 bases left in between. The CDR3 is 14 amino acids. The CDR3 is CASSPSRGRETQYF. CDR3 DNA sequence: TGTGCCAGCAGCCCAAGCAGGGGTAGGGAGACCCAGTACTTC. The full variable domain, its missing parts supplied by reference TRBV7-2 and TRBJ2-5, is GAGVSQSPSNKVTEKGKDVELRCDPISGHTALYWYRQSLGQGLEFLIYFQGNSAPDKSGLPSDRFSAERTGGSVSTLTIQRTQQEDSAVYLCASSPSRGRETQYFGPGTRLLVL.

This clone has only one observation. The chain uses TRBV15 and TRBJ2-7; 8 bases align to TRBD1. The CDR3 is 15 amino acids. Germline-derived CDR1 and CDR2 are LNHNV and YYDKDF (reference sequence). V lost 5 bases to trimming and J lost 8 bases; unmatched junction nucleotides: 14. The CDR3: CATSGGQDRPAKQYF. In DNA form, the CDR3 reads TGTGCCACCAGCGGGGGACAGGACCGCCCCGCGAAGCAGTACTTC.

The rearrangement uses TRBV2 and TRBJ2-7; D is perhaps TRBD2 (5 bases). The CDR3 sequence is 15 residues long. The ends were cut back, 4 bases at V and 3 bases at J, with 16 bases in the middle. Germline V lookup: CDR1 SNHLY, CDR2 FYNNEI. This CDR3 reads CASSGMVGSFYEQYF. The CDR3 coding sequence is TGTGCCAGCAGTGGTATGGTAGGGAGTTTCTACGAGCAGTACTTC. Drawing the rest from reference TRBV2 and TRBJ2-7, the complete variable domain is EPEVTQTPSHQVTQMGQEVILRCVPISNHLYFYWYRQILGQKVEFLVSFYNNEISEKSEIFDDQFSVERPDGSNFTLKIRSTKLEDSAMYFCASSGMVGSFYEQYFGPGTRLTVT.

The chain combines TRBV4-3 with TRBJ2-3, with D possibly matching TRBD1 (5 bases). CDR3 length: 15 amino acids. Germline-derived CDR1 and CDR2 are LGHNA and YSLEER. V was trimmed by 0 bases and J by 4 bases, leaving 11 bases between them. CDR3 DNA sequence: TGCGCCAGCAGCCAAGACAGGGTTAAGTCAGATACGCAGTATTTT. It encodes CASSQDRVKSDTQYF.

The V and J genes are TRBV27 and TRBJ1-4, with a weak D call TRBD1 (5 bases). This CDR3 is built from 17 residues. The germline CDR1 and CDR2 sequences are MNHEY and SMNVEV (reference sequence). Trimming removed 6 bases from V and 6 bases from J, with 23 bases in between. Here the CDR3 DNA reads TGTGCCAGCAGCCCCAACTCCAGTGGGGGGAGGGATGAAAAACTGTTTTTT. This codes for CASSPNSSGGRDEKLFF.

V and J are TRBV7-2 and TRBJ1-3, with 11 bases matching TRBD1. The CDR3 length is 17 residues. Per the germline V gene, CDR1 is SGHTA and CDR2 is FQGNSA. V was pared by 3 bases and J by 2 bases, with 6 bases of the junction left unmatched. CDR3 sequence reads: CASSFTGTGGTGNTIYF. Written as DNA, the CDR3 is TGTGCCAGCAGCTTCACCGGGACAGGGGGAACTGGAAACACCATATATTTT.

The chain has TRBV6-6 and TRBJ1-2; 7 nucleotides align to TRBD1. After removal of 0 bases from V and 8 bases from J, the junction contained 3 bases not matched to a gene. The germline V gene encodes CDR1 MNHNY and CDR2 SVGAGI (reference sequence). This CDR3 spans 13 amino acids. The CDR3 DNA is TGTGCCAGCAGTTACTCTCAGGGGGTCGGCTACACCTTC. Translation gives CASSYSQGVGYTF.

The V gene is TRBV4-3, the J gene TRBJ1-6, with 9 nucleotides matching TRBD1. With V trimmed by 0 bases and J by 9 bases, 9 bases remained unmatched. From germline, CDR1 is LGHNA and CDR2 YSLEER. The CDR3 contains 17 residues. The CDR3 here is CASSQDYLLTGGSPLHF. The CDR3 DNA reads as TGCGCCAGCAGCCAAGACTACCTTTTGACAGGGGGTTCACCCCTCCACTTT.

The chain employs TRBV29-1 and TRBJ1-1; 7 bases fit TRBD1. With 2 bases clipped from V and 4 bases from J, the junction kept 7 bases outside the gene matches. There are 14 residues in the CDR3. Germline values: CDR1 SQVTM, CDR2 ANQGSEA. The CDR3 protein is CSVEHRGGFTEAFF. For the CDR3, the DNA is TGCAGCGTTGAACACAGGGGAGGATTCACTGAAGCTTTCTTT.

The rearrangement uses TRBV28 and TRBJ2-2; 7 bases match TRBD1. The CDR3 spans 16 residues. The J segment lost 6 bases and the V segment lost 6 bases, leaving 13 bases of the junction unmatched. Looked up from germline, CDR1 is MDHEN and CDR2 is SYDVKM. CDR3 sequence reads: CASSAHRGQKAGELFF. The CDR3 region has the DNA TGTGCCAGCAGCGCTCACAGGGGCCAGAAGGCCGGGGAGCTGTTTTTT. The full variable domain, rest sourced from reference TRBV28 and TRBJ2-2, is DVKVTQSSRYLVKRTGEKVFLECVQDMDHENMFWYRQDPGLGLRLIYFSYDVKMKEKGDIPEGYSVSREKKERFSLILESASTNQTSMYLCASSAHRGQKAGELFFGEGSRLTVL.

The rearrangement links TRBV11-3 to TRBJ2-5; tentatively, D is TRBD2 (6 bases). V gave up 2 bases and J gave up 5 bases, with 9 bases separating them. This CDR3 has 13 residues. Germline V CDR1 and CDR2: SGHNT, YENEEA. CDR3 DNA: TGTGCCAGCAGCTTAACGGGAGAGGAGACCCAGTACTTC. It specifies CASSLTGEETQYF. Combining the CDR3 with reference TRBV11-3 and TRBJ2-5 gives the whole variable domain EAGVVQSPRYKIIEKKQPVAFWCNPISGHNTLYWYLQNLGQGPELLIRYENEEAVDDSQLPKDRFSAERLKGVDSTLKIQPAELGDSAVYLCASSLTGEETQYFGPGTRLLVL.